This TCR beta chain was sequenced during a study of T cells after yellow fever vaccination. This CDR3 is built from 20 residues. J lost 7 bases, V lost 6 bases, and 28 bases had no gene match. CDR1 SGHTA and CDR2 FQGNSA come from the germline V gene. For TCR, cDNA came from 5'RACE template switching, which added a universal primer site and UMIs. TCRdb passed the 5' RACE reads through MiXCR, listing each CDR3 protein once. The table has 95,000 to 150,000 distinct CDR3 sequences, approximately 9% seen once. General observations from the study: On re-exposure, the response was weaker but peaked faster, at day 5 versus 15. Contamination of FACS-sorted repertoires by abundant clonotypes from the bulk population could occur. At 95% to 96% for CD4 and 88% for CD8, most primary-vaccination clones showed up again after the booster.

About this clonotype: Its antigen is not known.

The receptor's source is a man between 18 and 29 years old who received the YFV17D yellow fever vaccine. The V and J genes are TRBV7-2 and TRBJ2-3; 7 bases align to TRBD2. This specimen was CD8+ T cells sorted from PBMCs, taken on the day of the yellow fever booster vaccination. The CDR3 reads CASRTPRGRDVSGEINTQYF. CDR3 sequence (DNA): TGTGCCAGCAGGACCCCCCGGGGAAGGGATGTAAGCGGGGAAATTAATACGCAGTATTTT.